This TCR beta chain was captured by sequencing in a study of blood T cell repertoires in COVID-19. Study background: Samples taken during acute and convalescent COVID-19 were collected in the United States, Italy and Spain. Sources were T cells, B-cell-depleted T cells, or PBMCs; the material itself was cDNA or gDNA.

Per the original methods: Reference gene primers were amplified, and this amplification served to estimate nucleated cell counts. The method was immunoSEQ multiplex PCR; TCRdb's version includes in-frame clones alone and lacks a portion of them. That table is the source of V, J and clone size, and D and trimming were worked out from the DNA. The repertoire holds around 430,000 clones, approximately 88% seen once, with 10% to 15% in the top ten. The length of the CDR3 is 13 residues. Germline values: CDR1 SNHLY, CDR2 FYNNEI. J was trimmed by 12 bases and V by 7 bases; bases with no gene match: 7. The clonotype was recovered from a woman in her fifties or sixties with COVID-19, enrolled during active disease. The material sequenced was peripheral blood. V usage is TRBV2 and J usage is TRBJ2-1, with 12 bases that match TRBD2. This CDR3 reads CASNPSGGAWQFF. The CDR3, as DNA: TGTGCCAGCAACCCTAGCGGGGGGGCATGGCAGTTCTTC.